The following is a T cell receptor beta chain sequence with its context. Its antigen is unknown. A sort by CD45RO/CCR7/CD25/CD127/CD95/CD27 yielded CD4+ naive, central memory, regulatory and stem cell-like memory cells. Expressed TCRB transcripts were sequenced because the isolated RNA had all been reverse transcribed beforehand. The table came from immunoSEQ multiplex PCR; TCRdb's copy has only in-frame clones and leaves some out. The profile shows 160,000 or so clones, 7.5% to 9.5% of them singletons. This sample is drawn from a study of beta chain features in type 1 diabetes. Study results and limitations: The naive, central memory and Treg TCRB repertoires looked more alike in patients than they did in healthy donors.

After removal of 5 bases from V and 4 bases from J, the junction contained 9 bases not matched to a gene. The CDR3 consists of 15 residues. The germline V gene encodes CDR1 SGHNT and CDR2 YENEEA. Material: central memory CD4+ T cells from blood. The sequence was collected from a woman under 30 in good health. The chain recombines TRBV11-3 with TRBJ2-5; TRBD1 matches at 8 bases. DNA for the CDR3: TGTGCCAGCAGCGAGACAGGGGAGAGTGGAGAGACCCAGTACTTC. Translating gives CASSETGESGETQYF.